This T cell receptor (beta chain) is drawn from a study of blood T cell repertoires in COVID-19 (dated by TCRdb to about 2020). General notes on the study: The collaborator samples originated in the United States, Italy and Spain and spanned the acute and convalescent phases of COVID-19. The prospective study material was composed of cDNA or gDNA derived from T cells, B-cell-depleted T cells, or PBMCs. Subjects who had been exposed to COVID-19, were actively infected with it, or had recovered from it provided the deeply sampled blood TCRbeta repertoires that made up the dataset. The repertoires were released in a freely available public database intended as a resource for research on the immune response to SARS-CoV-2. Samples were obtained from the ongoing ImmuneRACE study (first 160 participants) and from about 1,300 subjects provided by 6 global collaborators. Sample metadata almost always included a de-identified subject ID, COVID-19 status, age in years and sex. Where HLA class I and class II types were available, the types were taken from metadata supplied by the sample provider, not from assay-based typing. The research as a whole found: The amount of clinical and demographic metadata varied by source and participant and was provided uncurated.

Turning to this clone: No cognate antigen has been identified for it. No base quality information exists; no much larger clone differs at one position.

V loses 0 bases of germline sequence and J loses 0 bases, and the interval between the two ends is 13 bases. The CDR3 numbers 17 residues from cysteine through phenylalanine. The sequence is cut down to CDR3 DNA, 51 bases in frame from base 1. CDR1 and CDR2 are read off the germline V gene as SGHRS and YFSETQ. Whole blood was collected in K2EDTA tubes by collaborating institutions according to the institutions' own protocols. For TCRbeta analysis, collaborators shipped samples as frozen whole blood, isolated PBMCs, or DNA extracted from either of those sample types. The immunoSEQ Assay, a bias-controlled multiplex PCR, was used to amplify TCRbeta CDR3 regions from genomic DNA. As for how the authors treated the data: Nucleated cell counts per sample were estimated from amplification of reference gene primers within the assay. To quantify the absolute abundance of each unique TCRbeta CDR3 rearrangement, sequence reads were collapsed and filtered. For each sample, productive Simpson clonality was calculated by taking the square root of Simpson's diversity index across productive rearrangements. TCRdb mirrors the immuneACCESS table, restricted to in-frame sequences. Some clones are absent from its copies; in checked studies, under half trace to an unresolved V gene, and the reason for the others is unknown. That table furnishes V, J and clone size, whereas the DNA furnished D and trimming. The table for this sample lists 300,000 to 350,000 clones; approximately 86% of them were counted only once. The ten largest make up roughly 2.3% of the sample.

Recombination joined TRBV5-1 with TRBJ2-1; perhaps TRBD2 is the D gene, with 5 bases matching. Sequencing was done on a sample of peripheral blood. The clonotype was recovered from a man between 18 and 35 years old with active or convalescent COVID-19. The DNA is as follows: TGCGCCAGCAGCTTGGTCGGGGTCACTATCTCCTACAATGAGCAGTTCTTC. This encodes CASSLVGVTISYNEQFF. Joined to the reference TRBV5-1 and TRBJ2-1 proteins, this CDR3 gives the full variable domain: KAGVTQTPRYLIKTRGQQVTLSCSPISGHRSVSWYQQTPGQGLQFLFEYFSETQRNKGNFPGRFSGRQFSNSRSEMNVSTLELGDSALYLCASSLVGVTISYNEQFFGPGTRLTVL.